This is a list of T cell receptor beta chains from one sample in a study of early T cells in non-severe SARS-CoV-2 infection. Each CDR3 protein is one row after TCRdb ran MiXCR on the 5' RACE reads. The sample consists of some 80,000 distinct CDR3 sequences, approximately 12% of them appearing once. This specimen consisted of whole blood, obtained at baseline. The receptors originated from an adult who was a healthcare worker with PCR-confirmed SARS-CoV-2 infection or an uninfected control (not recorded which). The donor label of this sample is uncertain. Both conserved end residues are part of each CDR3. The D gene is left open where the match is weak. Clone size is not always given. Where it is, it says once, few, many or a class for expanded clones.

V gene: TRBV2; D gene: -; J gene: TRBJ2-1; clone size: -; CDR3 protein: CASSEARGKNEQFF; CDR3 DNA: TGTGCCAGCAGTGAAGCGAGGGGAAAAAATGAGCAGTTCTTC
V gene: TRBV7-2; D gene: -; J gene: TRBJ1-1; clone size: many; CDR3 protein: CASSSGLNTEAFF; CDR3 DNA: TGTGCCAGCAGCTCGGGATTGAACACTGAAGCTTTCTTT
V gene: TRBV7-2; D gene: -; J gene: TRBJ1-1; clone size: -; CDR3 protein: CASREFTGPEAFF; CDR3 DNA: TGTGCCAGCAGAGAGTTTACCGGGCCTGAAGCTTTCTTT
V gene: TRBV10-3; D gene: TRBD2; J gene: TRBJ2-7; clone size: few; CDR3 protein: CAISEGLAGGSEQYF; CDR3 DNA: TGTGCCATCAGTGAGGGACTAGCGGGGGGATCAGAGCAGTACTTC
V gene: TRBV9; D gene: -; J gene: TRBJ2-7; clone size: many; CDR3 protein: CASSPTNSYEQYF; CDR3 DNA: TGTGCCAGCAGCCCCACAAATTCCTACGAGCAGTACTTC
V gene: TRBV9; D gene: -; J gene: TRBJ2-5; clone size: -; CDR3 protein: CASSVATRWETQYF; CDR3 DNA: TGTGCCAGCAGCGTAGCTACGAGGTGGGAGACCCAGTACTTC
V gene: TRBV11-3; D gene: -; J gene: TRBJ2-4; clone size: few; CDR3 protein: CASSLDLYPKNIQYF; CDR3 DNA: TGTGCCAGCAGCTTAGACCTATACCCCAAAAACATTCAGTACTTC
V gene: TRBV10-2; D gene: -; J gene: TRBJ1-1; clone size: -; CDR3 protein: CASSLATTEAFF; CDR3 DNA: TGCGCCAGCAGTTTAGCTACCACTGAAGCTTTCTTT
V gene: TRBV12-3/TRBV12-4; D gene: TRBD2; J gene: TRBJ2-1; clone size: many; CDR3 protein: CASSRLAGDNEQFF; CDR3 DNA: TGTGCCAGCAGCCGACTAGCGGGGGACAATGAGCAGTTCTTC
V gene: TRBV4-3; D gene: TRBD2; J gene: TRBJ2-3; clone size: many; CDR3 protein: CASSQIPLSGGADTQYF; CDR3 DNA: TGCGCCAGCAGCCAAATCCCACTTAGCGGGGGGGCGGATACGCAGTATTTT
V gene: TRBV4-1; D gene: TRBD2; J gene: TRBJ2-3; clone size: many; CDR3 protein: CASSLAGGPYGDTQYF; CDR3 DNA: TGCGCCAGCAGCCTAGCGGGGGGGCCGTATGGAGATACGCAGTATTTT
V gene: TRBV29-1; D gene: -; J gene: TRBJ2-2; clone size: many; CDR3 protein: CSGHDPNTGELFF; CDR3 DNA: TGCAGCGGTCATGACCCGAACACCGGGGAGCTGTTTTTT
V gene: TRBV21-1; D gene: -; J gene: TRBJ2-2; clone size: few; CDR3 protein: CASSKYTGELFF; CDR3 DNA: TGTGCCAGCAGCAAGTACACCGGGGAGCTGTTTTTT
V gene: TRBV2; D gene: -; J gene: TRBJ2-3; clone size: -; CDR3 protein: CASSDPWVGTDTQYF; CDR3 DNA: TGTGCCAGCAGTGATCCTTGGGTAGGCACAGATACGCAGTATTTT
V gene: TRBV7-2; D gene: -; J gene: TRBJ2-7; clone size: many; CDR3 protein: CASSLEWGTYEQYF; CDR3 DNA: TGTGCCAGCAGCTTAGAATGGGGAACCTACGAGCAGTACTTC
V gene: TRBV29-1; D gene: -; J gene: TRBJ2-1; clone size: few; CDR3 protein: CSVLPGGGASYNEQFF; CDR3 DNA: TGCAGCGTATTGCCCGGAGGGGGGGCCTCCTACAATGAGCAGTTCTTC
V gene: TRBV12-3/TRBV12-4; D gene: -; J gene: TRBJ2-1; clone size: many; CDR3 protein: CASSFLRNEQFF; CDR3 DNA: TGTGCCAGCAGTTTTTTGCGGAATGAGCAGTTCTTC
V gene: TRBV6-2/TRBV6-3; D gene: -; J gene: TRBJ2-7; clone size: many; CDR3 protein: CASSYRAEQKQYF; CDR3 DNA: TGTGCCAGCAGTTATCGGGCGGAACAGAAGCAGTACTTC
V gene: TRBV7-3; D gene: -; J gene: TRBJ2-2; clone size: many; CDR3 protein: CASSSRPLISAGELFF; CDR3 DNA: TGTGCCAGCAGCTCCCGGCCCCTCATTTCGGCCGGGGAGCTGTTTTTT
V gene: TRBV7-3; D gene: TRBD2; J gene: TRBJ2-1; clone size: many; CDR3 protein: CASSLMSGMGYNEQFF; CDR3 DNA: TGTGCCAGCAGCTTAATGAGCGGGATGGGCTACAATGAGCAGTTCTTC
V gene: TRBV7-8; D gene: TRBD2; J gene: TRBJ2-7; clone size: -; CDR3 protein: CASSLSGIGVEQYF; CDR3 DNA: TGTGCCAGCAGCTTAAGCGGGATCGGGGTCGAGCAGTACTTC
V gene: TRBV28; D gene: TRBD2; J gene: TRBJ2-3; clone size: many; CDR3 protein: CASSSLAGDTQYF; CDR3 DNA: TGTGCCAGCAGTTCACTAGCGGGAGATACGCAGTATTTT
V gene: TRBV6-5; D gene: TRBD2; J gene: TRBJ2-3; clone size: -; CDR3 protein: CASSYGASGGDTQYF; CDR3 DNA: TGTGCCAGCAGTTACGGGGCTAGCGGGGGGGATACGCAGTATTTT
V gene: TRBV18; D gene: TRBD2; J gene: TRBJ2-2; clone size: -; CDR3 protein: CASSPRGGPNTGELFF; CDR3 DNA: TGTGCCAGCTCACCACGCGGGGGTCCAAACACCGGGGAGCTGTTTTTT
V gene: TRBV12-3/TRBV12-4; D gene: -; J gene: TRBJ2-6; clone size: -; CDR3 protein: CASSLRQGISGANVLTF; CDR3 DNA: TGTGCCAGCAGTTTGAGGCAGGGGATCTCTGGGGCCAACGTCCTGACTTTC
V gene: TRBV3-1; D gene: -; J gene: TRBJ2-1; clone size: many; CDR3 protein: CASSQIRPRLERSGVDEQFF; CDR3 DNA: TGTGCCAGCAGTCAAATCAGACCGCGCTTGGAAAGATCAGGCGTCGATGAGCAGTTCTTC
V gene: TRBV20-1; D gene: -; J gene: TRBJ1-1; clone size: few; CDR3 protein: CSATRSMNTEAFF; CDR3 DNA: TGCAGTGCTACCAGGAGCATGAACACTGAAGCTTTCTTT
V gene: TRBV27; D gene: TRBD1; J gene: TRBJ2-7; clone size: -; CDR3 protein: CASSSGQGAYEQYF; CDR3 DNA: TGTGCCAGCAGTTCGGGACAGGGGGCTTACGAGCAGTACTTC